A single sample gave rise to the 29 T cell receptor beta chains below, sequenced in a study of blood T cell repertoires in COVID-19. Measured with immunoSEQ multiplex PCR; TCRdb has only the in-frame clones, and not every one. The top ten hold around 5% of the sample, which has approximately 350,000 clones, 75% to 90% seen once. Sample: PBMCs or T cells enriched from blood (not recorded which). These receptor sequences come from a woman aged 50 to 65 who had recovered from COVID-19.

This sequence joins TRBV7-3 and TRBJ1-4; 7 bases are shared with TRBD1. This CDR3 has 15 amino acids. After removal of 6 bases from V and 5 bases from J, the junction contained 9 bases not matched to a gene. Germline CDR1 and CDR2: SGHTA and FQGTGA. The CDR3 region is CASSHTGEANEKLFF. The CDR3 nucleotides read TGTGCCAGCAGTCATACAGGGGAGGCGAATGAAAAACTGTTTTTT. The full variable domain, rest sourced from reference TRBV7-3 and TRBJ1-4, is GAGVSQTPSNKVTEKGKYVELRCDPISGHTALYWYRQSLGQGPEFLIYFQGTGAADDSGLPNDRFFAVRPEGSVSTLKIQRTERGDSAVYLCASSHTGEANEKLFFGSGTQLSVL.

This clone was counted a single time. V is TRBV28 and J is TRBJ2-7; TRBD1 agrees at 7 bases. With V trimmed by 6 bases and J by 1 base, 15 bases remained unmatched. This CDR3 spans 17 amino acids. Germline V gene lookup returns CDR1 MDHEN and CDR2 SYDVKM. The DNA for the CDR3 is TGTGCCAGCAGCACAGCGGCAGGGGGATTGTTATCCTACGAGCAGTACTTC. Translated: CASSTAAGGLLSYEQYF.

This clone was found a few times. CDR3 residues: CASTPGTAENTEAFF. The CDR3 bases are TGTGCCAGCACTCCCGGGACAGCGGAAAACACTGAAGCTTTCTTT. The chain has TRBV9 and TRBJ1-1; the match to TRBD1 covers 7 bases. Germline V gives CDR1 SGDLS, CDR2 YYNGEE. This CDR3 comprises 15 residues. V gave up 6 bases and J gave up 2 bases; unmatched junction bases: 10.

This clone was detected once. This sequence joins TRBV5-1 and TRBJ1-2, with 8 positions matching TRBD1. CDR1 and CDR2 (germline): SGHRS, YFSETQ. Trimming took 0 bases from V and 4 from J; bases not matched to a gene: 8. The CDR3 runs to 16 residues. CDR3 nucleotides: TGCGCCAGCAGCTTGGGAGGTTCAGGGGGCATCTATGGCTACACCTTC. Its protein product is CASSLGGSGGIYGYTF. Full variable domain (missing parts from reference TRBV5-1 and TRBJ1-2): KAGVTQTPRYLIKTRGQQVTLSCSPISGHRSVSWYQQTPGQGLQFLFEYFSETQRNKGNFPGRFSGRQFSNSRSEMNVSTLELGDSALYLCASSLGGSGGIYGYTFGSGTRLTVV.

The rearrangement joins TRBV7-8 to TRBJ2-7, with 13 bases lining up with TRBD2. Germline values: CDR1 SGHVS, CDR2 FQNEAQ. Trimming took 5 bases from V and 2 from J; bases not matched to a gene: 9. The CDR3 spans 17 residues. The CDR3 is CASSVLPTSGRAYEQYF. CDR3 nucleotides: TGTGCCAGCAGCGTCCTGCCTACTAGCGGGAGGGCCTACGAGCAGTACTTC.

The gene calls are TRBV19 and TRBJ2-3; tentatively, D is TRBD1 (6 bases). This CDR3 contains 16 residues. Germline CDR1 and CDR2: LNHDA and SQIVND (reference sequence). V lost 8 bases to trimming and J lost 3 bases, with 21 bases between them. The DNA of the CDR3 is TGTGCCAGTGGCCTCTCCGGGACATATTTGACAGATACGCAGTATTTT. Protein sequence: CASGLSGTYLTDTQYF.

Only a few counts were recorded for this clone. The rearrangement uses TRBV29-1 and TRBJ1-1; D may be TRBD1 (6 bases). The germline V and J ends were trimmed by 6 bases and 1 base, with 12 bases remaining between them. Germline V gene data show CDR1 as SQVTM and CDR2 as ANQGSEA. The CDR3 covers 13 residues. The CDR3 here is CSVGGRPNTEAFF. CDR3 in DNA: TGCAGCGTAGGGGGTAGGCCGAACACTGAAGCTTTCTTT.

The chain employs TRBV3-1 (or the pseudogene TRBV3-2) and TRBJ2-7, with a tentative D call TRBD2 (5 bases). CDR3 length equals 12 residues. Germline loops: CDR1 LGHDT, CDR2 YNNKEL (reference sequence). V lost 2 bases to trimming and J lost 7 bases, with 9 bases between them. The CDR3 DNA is TGTGCCAGCAGCCAAATCCGGGAAGAGCAGTACTTC. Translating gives CASSQIREEQYF.

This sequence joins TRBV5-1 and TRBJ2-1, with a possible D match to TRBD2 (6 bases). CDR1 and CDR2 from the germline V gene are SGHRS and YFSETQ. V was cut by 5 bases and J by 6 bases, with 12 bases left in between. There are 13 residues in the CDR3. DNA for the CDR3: TGCGCCAGCAGACCCGGGGGAGGCAATGAGCAGTTCTTC. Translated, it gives CASRPGGGNEQFF.

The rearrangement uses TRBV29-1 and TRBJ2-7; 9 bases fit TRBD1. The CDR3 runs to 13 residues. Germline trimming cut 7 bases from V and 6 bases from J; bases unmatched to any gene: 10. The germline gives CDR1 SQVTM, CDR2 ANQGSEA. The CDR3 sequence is CSAGTGTYAEQYF. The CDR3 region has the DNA TGCAGCGCGGGGACAGGGACCTACGCCGAGCAGTACTTC.

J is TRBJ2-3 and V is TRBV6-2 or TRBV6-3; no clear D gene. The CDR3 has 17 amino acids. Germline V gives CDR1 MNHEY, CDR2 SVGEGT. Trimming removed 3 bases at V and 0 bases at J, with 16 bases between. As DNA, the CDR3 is TGTGCCAGCAGTTATTTATTGGGCCCTATGAGCACAGATACGCAGTATTTT. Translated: CASSYLLGPMSTDTQYF.

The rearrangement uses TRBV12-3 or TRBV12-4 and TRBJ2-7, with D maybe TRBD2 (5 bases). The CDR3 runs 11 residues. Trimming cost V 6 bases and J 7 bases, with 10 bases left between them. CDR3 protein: CASSSGVEQYF. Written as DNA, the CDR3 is TGTGCCAGCAGCTCCGGGGTAGAGCAGTACTTC.

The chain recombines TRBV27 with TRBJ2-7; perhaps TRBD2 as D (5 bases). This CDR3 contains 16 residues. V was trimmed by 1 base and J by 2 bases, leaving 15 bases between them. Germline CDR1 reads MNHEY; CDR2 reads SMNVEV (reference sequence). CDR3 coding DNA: TGTGCCAGCAGTTTATACGGGGTGGGGTTAGCCTACGAGCAGTACTTC. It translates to CASSLYGVGLAYEQYF.

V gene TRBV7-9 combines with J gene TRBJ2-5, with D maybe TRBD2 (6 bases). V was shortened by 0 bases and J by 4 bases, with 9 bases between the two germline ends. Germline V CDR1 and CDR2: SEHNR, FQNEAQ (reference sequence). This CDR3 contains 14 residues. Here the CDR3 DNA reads TGTGCCAGCAGCTTAGCGGTCGGGGGAGAGACCCAGTACTTC. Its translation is CASSLAVGGETQYF.

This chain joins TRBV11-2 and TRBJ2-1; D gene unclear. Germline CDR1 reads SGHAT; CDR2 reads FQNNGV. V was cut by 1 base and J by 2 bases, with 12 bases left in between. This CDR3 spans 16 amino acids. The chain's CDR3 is CASSLVGRHAYNEQFF. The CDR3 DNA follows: TGTGCCAGCAGCTTAGTGGGCAGGCATGCCTACAATGAGCAGTTCTTC.

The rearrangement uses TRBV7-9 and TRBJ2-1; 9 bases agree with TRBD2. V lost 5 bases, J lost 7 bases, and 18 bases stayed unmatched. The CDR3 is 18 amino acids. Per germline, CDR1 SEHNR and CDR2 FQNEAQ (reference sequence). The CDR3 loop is CASSTGLAVIDYKNEQFF. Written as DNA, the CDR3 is TGTGCCAGCAGCACGGGACTAGCTGTTATCGACTACAAGAATGAGCAGTTCTTC.

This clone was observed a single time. CDR3 in amino acids: CASSHPTDSARTEAFF. The DNA of the CDR3 is TGCGCCAGCAGTCACCCGACGGACAGTGCACGCACTGAAGCTTTCTTT. The rearrangement joins TRBV23-1 to TRBJ1-1; maybe TRBD1 (6 bases). TRBV23-1 is labeled an ORF, and its function is uncertain. The V and J ends lost 3 bases and 4 bases respectively, with 18 bases between them. The CDR3 is 16 amino acids.

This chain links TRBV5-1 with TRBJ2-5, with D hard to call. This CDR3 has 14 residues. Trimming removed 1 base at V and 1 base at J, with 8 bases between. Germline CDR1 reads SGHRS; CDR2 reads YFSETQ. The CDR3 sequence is CASSLSASQETQYF. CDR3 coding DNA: TGCGCCAGCAGCTTGTCCGCCAGCCAAGAGACCCAGTACTTC.

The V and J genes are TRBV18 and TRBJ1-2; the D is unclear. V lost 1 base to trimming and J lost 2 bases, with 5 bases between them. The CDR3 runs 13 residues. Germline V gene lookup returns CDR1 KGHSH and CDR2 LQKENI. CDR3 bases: TGTGCCAGCTCACCACATGCGAACTATGGCTACACCTTC. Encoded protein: CASSPHANYGYTF.

CDR3 nucleotide sequence: TGTGCCAGCAGCCCCTCCGGGGGGTTCGGGGAGCTGTTTTTT. This gives the protein CASSPSGGFGELFF. The chain carries TRBV11-2 and TRBJ2-2; TRBD2 aligns across 7 bases. Looked up from germline, CDR1 is SGHAT and CDR2 is FQNNGV. Trimming at V came to 5 bases and at J to 7 bases, leaving 7 bases not matched to a gene. The CDR3 has 14 amino acids.

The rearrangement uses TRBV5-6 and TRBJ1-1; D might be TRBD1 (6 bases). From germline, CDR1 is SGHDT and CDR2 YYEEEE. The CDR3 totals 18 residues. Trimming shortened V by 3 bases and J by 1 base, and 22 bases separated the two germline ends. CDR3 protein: CASSSYLGKQGWNTEAFF. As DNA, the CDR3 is TGTGCCAGCAGCTCCTACCTCGGAAAACAGGGATGGAACACTGAAGCTTTCTTT. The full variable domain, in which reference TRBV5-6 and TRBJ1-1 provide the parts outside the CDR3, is DAGVTQSPTHLIKTRGQQVTLRCSPKSGHDTVSWYQQALGQGPQFIFQYYEEEERQRGNFPDRFSGHQFPNYSSELNVNALLLGDSALYLCASSSYLGKQGWNTEAFFGQGTRLTVV.

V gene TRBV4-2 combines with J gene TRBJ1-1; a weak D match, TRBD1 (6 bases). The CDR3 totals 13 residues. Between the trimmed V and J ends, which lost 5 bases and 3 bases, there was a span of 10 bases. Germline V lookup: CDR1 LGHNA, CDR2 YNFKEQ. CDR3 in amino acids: CASSLAGDTEAFF. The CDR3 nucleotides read TGTGCCAGCAGCTTGGCAGGGGACACTGAAGCTTTCTTT.

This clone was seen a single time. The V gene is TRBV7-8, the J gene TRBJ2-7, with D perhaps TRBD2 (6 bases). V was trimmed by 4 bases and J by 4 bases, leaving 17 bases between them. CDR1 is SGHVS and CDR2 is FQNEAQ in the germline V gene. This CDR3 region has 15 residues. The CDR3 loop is CASSSRRLVSYEQYF. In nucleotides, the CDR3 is TGTGCCAGCAGCTCTCGCAGACTAGTTTCGTACGAGCAGTACTTC.

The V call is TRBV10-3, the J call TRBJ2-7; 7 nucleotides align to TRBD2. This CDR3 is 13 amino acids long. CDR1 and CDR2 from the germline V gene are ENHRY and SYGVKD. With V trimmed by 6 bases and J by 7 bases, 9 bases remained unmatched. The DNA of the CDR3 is TGTGCCATCAGGCTAGGGACGGGGGGTGAGCAGTACTTC. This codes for CAIRLGTGGEQYF.

The CDR3 DNA reads TGTGCCACCAGCAGAGATCACAGCGGGGGGGCCACCGCTCATGAGCAGTTCTTC. It specifies CATSRDHSGGATAHEQFF. V gene TRBV15 combines with J gene TRBJ2-1; 10 bases map to TRBD2. V lost 0 bases and J lost 8; bases outside the gene matches: 13. Germline lookup yields CDR1 LNHNV and CDR2 YYDKDF (reference sequence). The CDR3 totals 18 residues. Complete variable domain (other parts from reference TRBV15 and TRBJ2-1): DAMVIQNPRYQVTQFGKPVTLSCSQTLNHNVMYWYQQKSSQAPKLLFHYYDKDFNNEADTPDNFQSRRPNTSFCFLDIRSPGLGDTAMYLCATSRDHSGGATAHEQFFGPGTRLTVL.

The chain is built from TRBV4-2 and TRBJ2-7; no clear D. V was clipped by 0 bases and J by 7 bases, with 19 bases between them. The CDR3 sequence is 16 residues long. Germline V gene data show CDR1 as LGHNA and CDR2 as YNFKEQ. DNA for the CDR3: TGTGCCAGCAGCCAAGACCCCAGACTCCCCGTGAGGGAGCAGTACTTC. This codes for CASSQDPRLPVREQYF.

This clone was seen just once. DNA for the CDR3: TGTGCCAGCACGGGGGGTGACAGAGATACGCAGTATTTT. Translated, it gives CASTGGDRDTQYF. This chain uses TRBV28 with TRBJ2-3, with 7 nucleotides matching TRBD2. The CDR3 length is 13 residues. J gave up 5 bases and V 7 bases, and 6 bases lay outside the gene matches. CDR1 is MDHEN and CDR2 is SYDVKM in the germline V gene.

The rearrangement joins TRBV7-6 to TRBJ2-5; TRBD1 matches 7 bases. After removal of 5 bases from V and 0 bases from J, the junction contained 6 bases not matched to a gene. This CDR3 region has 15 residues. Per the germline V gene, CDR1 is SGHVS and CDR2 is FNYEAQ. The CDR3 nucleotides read TGTGCCAGCAGCAAAGAGGGGGCGTACCAAGAGACCCAGTACTTC. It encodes CASSKEGAYQETQYF.

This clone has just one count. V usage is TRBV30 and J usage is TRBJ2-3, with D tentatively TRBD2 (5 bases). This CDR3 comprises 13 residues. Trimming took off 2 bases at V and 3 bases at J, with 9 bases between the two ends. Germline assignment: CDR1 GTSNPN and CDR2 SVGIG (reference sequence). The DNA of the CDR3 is TGTGCCTGGAGTCTAGCACTTACAGATACGCAGTATTTT. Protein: CAWSLALTDTQYF.